These 20 T cell receptor beta chains were sequenced from one sample in a study of post-analysis software for immune sequencing data. Their antigen targets remain unknown. General study findings and limits: Controls showed lower frequencies than patients for roughly 5 TRBV segments, and TRBV5-6, TRBV5-1 and TRBV20-1 were among these.

Tagging with unique molecular identifiers was a feature of the TCR beta cDNA libraries. MiXCR, run by TCRdb on the PCR reads, gives a single entry per CDR3 protein. The data contain 750,000 to 900,000 distinct CDR3 sequences, under 60% of them singletons. Specimen: blood. These receptors all come from a girl between 5 and 17 years old with multiple sclerosis.

This clonotype was picked up a small number of times. The chain is built from TRBV5-4 and TRBJ2-1; 10 nucleotides align to TRBD2. V dropped 6 bases and J dropped 8; count of bases not matched to a gene: 8. Germline lookup yields CDR1 SGHNT and CDR2 YYREEE (reference sequence). This CDR3 spans 14 amino acids. CDR3 sequence: CASKRLAGIDEQFF. DNA of the CDR3: TGTGCCAGCAAACGACTAGCGGGTATAGATGAGCAGTTCTTC. The full variable domain, with the rest looked up from reference TRBV5-4 and TRBJ2-1, is ETGVTQSPTHLIKTRGQQVTLRCSSQSGHNTVSWYQQALGQGPQFIFQYYREEENGRGNFPPRFSGLQFPNYSSELNVNALELDDSALYLCASKRLAGIDEQFFGPGTRLTVL.

The chain has TRBV7-9 and TRBJ2-5; 7 bases map to TRBD1. The V gene's germline CDR1 is SEHNR and CDR2 FQNEAQ (reference sequence). CDR3 size: 15 residues. V was pared by 5 bases and J by 4 bases, with 10 bases of the junction left unmatched. The CDR3 bases are TGTGCCAGCAGCCGACTAACAGGGGTGTTAGAGACCCAGTACTTC. It is translated as CASSRLTGVLETQYF.

This chain uses TRBV4-1 with TRBJ2-3; 12 bases align to TRBD2. With V trimmed by 2 bases and J by 6 bases, 6 bases remained unmatched. Germline V gives CDR1 MGHRA, CDR2 YSYEKL. This CDR3 comprises 16 residues. CDR3 nucleotides: TGCGCCAGCAGCCAAAGGACTAGCGGGATAACGGATACGCAGTATTTT. Its translation: CASSQRTSGITDTQYF.

This clonotype has only a few counts. The chain couples TRBV9 to TRBJ1-2; 7 bases match TRBD1. The germline gives CDR1 SGDLS, CDR2 YYNGEE. The length of the CDR3 is 13 residues. The J segment lost 9 bases and the V segment lost 4 bases, leaving 9 bases of the junction unmatched. The CDR3 coding sequence is TGTGCCAGCAGCCGAAATCAGGACAGGAGCTACACCTTC. Encoded protein: CASSRNQDRSYTF.

This chain joins TRBV28 and TRBJ1-2; 7 bases map to TRBD1. Trimming took 6 bases from V and 7 from J; bases not matched to a gene: 5. The CDR3 is made up of 12 amino acids. Germline loops: CDR1 MDHEN, CDR2 SYDVKM. CDR3 bases: TGTGCCAGCAGCGACAGGGTGGTTGGCTACACCTTC. Protein sequence: CASSDRVVGYTF.

The V gene is TRBV7-8, the J gene TRBJ2-1, with 10 nucleotides matching TRBD2. The junction had 15 bases not matched to a gene; V was cut back by 1 base and J by 9 bases. The CDR3 totals 18 residues. CDR1 is SGHVS, CDR2 FQNEAQ, per germline. CDR3 residues: CASSLGLAGLPVGIEQFF. In nucleotides, the CDR3 is TGTGCCAGCAGCTTAGGACTAGCGGGTTTGCCTGTCGGAATTGAGCAGTTCTTC. The full variable domain, its missing parts supplied by reference TRBV7-8 and TRBJ2-1, is GAGVSQSPRYKVAKRGQDVALRCDPISGHVSLFWYQQALGQGPEFLTYFQNEAQLDKSGLPSDRFFAERPEGSVSTLKIQRTQQEDSAVYLCASSLGLAGLPVGIEQFFGPGTRLTVL.

This clonotype was recorded once. The chain is built from TRBV28 and TRBJ2-7, with TRBD2 as a possible D gene (6 bases). In germline, CDR1 is MDHEN, CDR2 SYDVKM. This CDR3 is 14 amino acids long. The V and J ends lost 3 bases and 3 bases respectively, with 12 bases between them. The CDR3 loop is CASSLGLWGYEQYF. In nucleotides, the CDR3 is TGTGCCAGCAGTTTGGGACTTTGGGGCTACGAGCAGTACTTC.

Only a few counts were recorded for this clonotype. The chain has TRBV12-3 or TRBV12-4 and TRBJ2-1; 13 nucleotides align to TRBD2. The CDR3 sequence is 15 residues long. The V and J ends lost 3 bases and 7 bases, in that order; junction bases with no gene match: 3. CDR3 residues: CASSLGTSGVNEQFF. The CDR3 DNA sequence: TGTGCCAGCAGTTTGGGGACTAGCGGGGTGAATGAGCAGTTCTTC.

Details on this clonotype: An end of the junction differs from the germline gene, which may be a read error. V is TRBV30 and J is TRBJ2-6; possible D gene TRBD1, 5 bases. The germline CDR1 and CDR2 sequences are GTSNPN and SVGIG (reference sequence). The CDR3 totals 14 residues. In nucleotides, the CDR3 is TGTGCCTGGAGTGTAAGCTCTGGGGCCGACGTCCTGACTTTC. As protein: CAWSVSSGADVLTF.

The V gene is TRBV6-2 or TRBV6-3, the J gene TRBJ2-1, with 12 bases aligning to TRBD2. The CDR3 totals 15 residues. Germline lookup yields CDR1 MNHEY and CDR2 SVGEGT. Losses at the gene ends were 7 bases for V and 2 bases for J; bases not matched to a gene: 3. The CDR3 region is CASTASGRAYNEQFF. For the CDR3, the DNA is TGTGCCAGCACTGCTAGCGGGAGGGCCTACAATGAGCAGTTCTTC.

This clonotype has a handful of counts. The V and J genes are TRBV7-8 and TRBJ2-7; D is tentatively TRBD1 or TRBD2 (6 bases each). CDR3 length: 15 residues. Germline CDR1 and CDR2: SGHVS and FQNEAQ. V was shortened by 0 bases and J by 3 bases, with 12 bases between the two germline ends. CDR3 bases: TGTGCCAGCAGCTTAGCGCGGGACATAAACTACGAGCAGTACTTC. Protein sequence: CASSLARDINYEQYF.

The V and J genes are TRBV20-1 and TRBJ2-5; the match to TRBD2 covers 13 bases. V gave up 6 bases and J gave up 11 bases; unmatched junction bases: 12. CDR1 DFQATT and CDR2 SNEGSKA come from the germline V gene (reference sequence). The CDR3 has 14 residues. CDR3 nucleotide sequence: TGCAGTGCACAGGGACTAGCGGGGCCTCGGGAGCAGTACTTC. Its protein product is CSAQGLAGPREQYF.

The J gene is TRBJ1-2, the V gene TRBV5-1; no definite D call. Trimming removed 0 bases at V and 7 bases at J, with 16 bases between. Germline CDR1 is SGHRS and CDR2 is YFSETQ. This CDR3 has 15 residues. CDR3: CASSLDGHGWGGYTF. DNA for the CDR3: TGCGCCAGCAGCTTGGATGGCCACGGATGGGGTGGCTACACCTTC.

This clonotype came up a few times. J is TRBJ1-2 and V is TRBV7-2; D gene uncertain. V was pared by 1 base and J by 4 bases, with 10 bases between. Germline CDR1 and CDR2: SGHTA and FQGNSA. This CDR3 is 14 amino acids long. CDR3 residues: CASSLDQALYGYTF. In DNA form, the CDR3 reads TGTGCCAGCAGCTTAGATCAGGCACTCTATGGCTACACCTTC. The entire variable domain, with the rest obtained from reference TRBV7-2 and TRBJ1-2, is as follows: GAGVSQSPSNKVTEKGKDVELRCDPISGHTALYWYRQSLGQGLEFLIYFQGNSAPDKSGLPSDRFSAERTGGSVSTLTIQRTQQEDSAVYLCASSLDQALYGYTFGSGTRLTVV.

The chain employs TRBV4-1 and TRBJ2-3; 10 bases are a match to TRBD2. J gave up 1 base and V 0 bases, and 4 bases lay outside the gene matches. CDR1 and CDR2 from the germline V gene are MGHRA and YSYEKL. There are 17 residues in the CDR3. This CDR3 is CASSQDPLAGRTDTQYF. CDR3 sequence (DNA): TGCGCCAGCAGCCAAGACCCACTAGCGGGACGCACAGATACGCAGTATTTT.

The chain couples TRBV5-5 to TRBJ2-1, with a tentative D call TRBD2 (5 bases). V was clipped by 3 bases and J by 3 bases, with 16 bases between them. The germline V gene encodes CDR1 SGHKS and CDR2 YYEKEE (reference sequence). The CDR3 covers 16 residues. DNA for the CDR3: TGTGCCAGCAGCTCGGGATGGGATCTAGACTACAATGAGCAGTTCTTC. Encoded protein: CASSSGWDLDYNEQFF.

The CDR3 DNA follows: TGTGCCAGCAGCCAAACAGTGACTTATGAAGCTTTCTTT. Translation: CASSQTVTYEAFF. This chain joins TRBV3-1 and TRBJ1-1, with no clear D. The CDR3 consists of 13 residues. The V and J ends lost 2 bases and 7 bases respectively, with 11 bases between them. Germline V gene lookup returns CDR1 LGHDT and CDR2 YNNKEL (reference sequence). Filled out from reference TRBV3-1 and TRBJ1-1, the complete variable domain reads DTAVSQTPKYLVTQMGNDKSIKCEQNLGHDTMYWYKQDSKKFLKIMFSYNNKELIINETVPNRFSPKSPDKAHLNLHINSLELGDSAVYFCASSQTVTYEAFFGQGTRLTVV.

V is TRBV15 and J is TRBJ2-1; the D gene is possibly TRBD2 (6 bases). V was trimmed by 5 bases and J by 0 bases, leaving 20 bases between them. Germline values: CDR1 LNHNV, CDR2 YYDKDF (reference sequence). The CDR3 covers 18 residues. As DNA, the CDR3 is TGTGCCACCAGCGGACTCCGCAGCGGGCCGAGCTCCTACAATGAGCAGTTCTTC. Residues: CATSGLRSGPSSYNEQFF. Filled out from reference TRBV15 and TRBJ2-1, the complete variable domain reads DAMVIQNPRYQVTQFGKPVTLSCSQTLNHNVMYWYQQKSSQAPKLLFHYYDKDFNNEADTPDNFQSRRPNTSFCFLDIRSPGLGDTAMYLCATSGLRSGPSSYNEQFFGPGTRLTVL.

This clonotype showed up just a few times. The V call is TRBV6-1, the J call TRBJ2-7; D not resolved. The CDR3 has 13 residues. Trimming cost V 6 bases and J 2 bases, with 11 bases left between them. Germline V gene sequence: CDR1 MNHNS, CDR2 SASEGT. CDR3 coding DNA: TGTGCCAGCAGGATACTGGAAACCTACGAGCAGTACTTC. Encoded protein: CASRILETYEQYF.

This rearrangement joins TRBV4-3 to TRBJ2-3; tentatively, D is TRBD2 (5 bases). This CDR3 contains 14 residues. The V gene's germline CDR1 is LGHNA and CDR2 YSLEER. Trimming shortened V by 4 bases and J by 2 bases, and 10 bases separated the two germline ends. DNA of the CDR3: TGCGCCAGCAGCCTACTCGGGGTCACAGATACGCAGTATTTT. Translation: CASSLLGVTDTQYF.